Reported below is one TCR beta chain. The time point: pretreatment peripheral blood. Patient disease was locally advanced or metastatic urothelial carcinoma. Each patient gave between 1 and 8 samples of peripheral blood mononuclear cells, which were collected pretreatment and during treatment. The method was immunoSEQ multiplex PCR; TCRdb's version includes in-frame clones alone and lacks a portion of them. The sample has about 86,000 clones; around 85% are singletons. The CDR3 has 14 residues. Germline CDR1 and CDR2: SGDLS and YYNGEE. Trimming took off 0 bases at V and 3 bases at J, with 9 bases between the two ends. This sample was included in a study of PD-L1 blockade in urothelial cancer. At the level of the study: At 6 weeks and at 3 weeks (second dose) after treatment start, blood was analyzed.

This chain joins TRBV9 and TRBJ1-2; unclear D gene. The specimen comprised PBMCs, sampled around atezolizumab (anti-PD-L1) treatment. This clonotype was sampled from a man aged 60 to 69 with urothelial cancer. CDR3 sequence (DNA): TGTGCCAGCAGCGTAGGTCGGGGTGACTATGGCTACACCTTC. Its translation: CASSVGRGDYGYTF.